This T cell receptor beta chain was recovered during a study of beta chain features in type 1 diabetes. There are 13 residues in the CDR3. Germline values: CDR1 SQVTM, CDR2 ANQGSEA. Trimming took off 3 bases at V and 3 bases at J, with 8 bases between the two ends. Of the isolated RNA, all was reverse transcribed, and so the sequenced material was expressed TCRB transcripts. Assay: immunoSEQ multiplex PCR; the TCRdb copy retains only in-frame clones and omits some. The sample records 20,000 to 30,000 clones, about 72% being singletons. The receptor's source is a woman in her 40s in good health. The J gene is TRBJ2-2, the V gene TRBV29-1, with D tentatively TRBD2 (6 bases). The sample was Tregs from blood. CDR3 protein: CSVDAGYTGELFF. The CDR3, as DNA: TGCAGCGTTGATGCGGGGTACACCGGGGAGCTGTTTTTT.